One TCR beta chain is described in this entry. The antigen remains undetermined. This sample is part of a study of OX40 agonist ivuxolimab in advanced cancers. Background on the study: Mean age around 64 years, range about 23 to 79; roughly 82% male.

TCRdb's copy holds only in-frame clones and misses some; the assay was immunoSEQ multiplex PCR. Among over 100,000 clones, under 95% were seen once, and the ten largest hold roughly 1%. Sampled blood was obtained at baseline, cycle 4 day 1, and cycle 7 day 1. Study findings and constraints: A proportion of nonresponders additionally exhibited low normalized T-cell clonal expansion. In CD8+ T cells, expanded clones were on average more numerous than in CD4+.

This clonotype was obtained from an adult with an advanced solid tumor such as melanoma, head and neck, liver or kidney cancer. The starting material was CD4+ or CD8+ T cells sorted from blood, obtained in a trial of the OX40 agonist ivuxolimab.

CDR3: CAISEGIGTGSYEQYF. In DNA, the CDR3 is TGTGCCATCAGTGAGGGTATAGGGACGGGATCCTACGAGCAGTACTTC. The genes are TRBV10-3 and TRBJ2-7; either TRBD1 or TRBD2 may fit D (5 bases each). Germline loops: CDR1 ENHRY, CDR2 SYGVKD. The CDR3 loop spans 16 amino acids. The V end lost 2 bases, the J end lost 1 base, and 15 bases lay between the germline ends.